These T cell receptor beta chains were read from a single sample in a study of blood T cell repertoires in COVID-19. Libraries were prepared by immunoSEQ multiplex PCR; TCRdb keeps only in-frame clonotypes and omits some of them. The table lists 200,000 to 300,000 clones, more than 85% of them singletons. What was sequenced was peripheral blood. The receptors were sampled from a woman aged 55-70 years with COVID-19, enrolled during active disease. The CDR3 runs from the conserved cysteine through the conserved F or W. The D gene is left open where the match is weak. Rows give clone size only sometimes, using once, few, many, or a class for an expanded clone.

v_call	clone_size	j_call	d_call	cdr3_nt	cdr3_aa
TRBV19	NA	TRBJ2-2	TRBD2	TGTGCCAGTAGTACTCTCCCCGGCGGGAGTGGAACCGGGGAGCTGTTTTTT	CASSTLPGGSGTGELFF
TRBV6-6	NA	TRBJ1-1	NA	TGTGCCAGCAGTCCAGTGGGAGTGGGGAACACTGAAGCTTTCTTT	CASSPVGVGNTEAFF
TRBV19	NA	TRBJ1-2	TRBD1	TGTGCCAGTACTGGACAGGGTGGTTTTGATGCCTATGGCTACACCTTC	CASTGQGGFDAYGYTF
TRBV19	NA	TRBJ1-5	TRBD1	TGTGCCAGTCGGGACAGCTGGGCCCAGCATTTT	CASRDSWAQHF
TRBV5-4	NA	TRBJ2-2	TRBD2	TGTGCCAGCAGCTTGGTGCGGGAGGGCGGGGAGCTGTTTTTT	CASSLVREGGELFF
TRBV27	NA	TRBJ2-2	TRBD2	TGTGCCAGCCATCCCACTAGCGGGATTTACACCGGGGAGCTGTTTTTT	CASHPTSGIYTGELFF
TRBV6-5	NA	TRBJ1-1	NA	TGTGCCAGCAGTTACTTGGGAGGCACTGAAGCTTTCTTT	CASSYLGGTEAFF
TRBV28	NA	TRBJ1-5	TRBD1	TGTGCCAGCAGTTACACGGACAGGGTTCGCTATCAGCCCCAGCATTTT	CASSYTDRVRYQPQHF
TRBV28	NA	TRBJ1-5	NA	TGTGCCAGCAGTTCCCTAGTAGGGGGAAGCAATCAGCCCCAGCATTTT	CASSSLVGGSNQPQHF
TRBV3-1/TRBV3-2	NA	TRBJ1-1	TRBD1	TGTGCCAGCAGCCGCGGACAGGGTCGGGACACTGAAGCTTTCTTT	CASSRGQGRDTEAFF
TRBV7-2	NA	TRBJ1-4	NA	TGTGCCAGCACCCAATTCGGGGATCGGAATGAAAAACTGTTTTTT	CASTQFGDRNEKLFF
TRBV30	NA	TRBJ2-1	NA	TGTGCCTGGAACGACGACCGGGACACCGGGGAGCAGTTCTTC	CAWNDDRDTGEQFF
TRBV3-1/TRBV3-2	few	TRBJ1-4	NA	TGTGCCAGCAGCCAAGATTGGAGGTCAATTAATGAAAAACTGTTTTTT	CASSQDWRSINEKLFF
TRBV28	NA	TRBJ2-1	TRBD1	TGTGCCAGCAGGGGCCGGGACAGGGGTTGGAATGAGCAGTTCTTC	CASRGRDRGWNEQFF
TRBV7-3	few	TRBJ2-7	TRBD2	TGTGCCAGCAGCTTATCCTCCTCGTGGACTAGCCCCTACGAGCAGTACTTC	CASSLSSSWTSPYEQYF
TRBV10-2	NA	TRBJ2-1	NA	TGCGCCAGCAGTGTCCCGGACAGTCGGAATGAGCAGTTCTTC	CASSVPDSRNEQFF
TRBV3-1/TRBV3-2	few	TRBJ1-3	TRBD1	TGTGCCAGCAGCCAAGTTCGGAGGGGGCGGAACTATGGAAACACCATATATTTT	CASSQVRRGRNYGNTIYF
TRBV15	few	TRBJ1-5	NA	TGTGCCACCAGCAGCGTGGCACCACCAAAGATTGAGCCCCAGCATTTT	CATSSVAPPKIEPQHF
TRBV5-1	NA	TRBJ2-3	TRBD2	TGCGCCAGCAGCAGTAGCGGGAGGATGGCAGATACGCAGTATTTT	CASSSSGRMADTQYF
TRBV10-3	few	TRBJ1-1	NA	TGTGCCATCAGTGCCCCGGGGGGTGAGAACACTGAAGCTTTCTTT	CAISAPGGENTEAFF
TRBV7-3	once	TRBJ2-7	NA	TGTGCCAGCAGCTTAAGAAGCTTTGGATCTAAAGCAGGCGAGCAGTACTTC	CASSLRSFGSKAGEQYF
TRBV10-2	NA	TRBJ1-6	NA	TGCGCCAGTTCCCGAAGTCGGGGGTCCTATAATTCACCCCTCCACTTT	CASSRSRGSYNSPLHF
TRBV30	NA	TRBJ1-1	TRBD1	TGTGCCTGGAGCATGGACAGGGGGACTGAAGCTTTCTTT	CAWSMDRGTEAFF
TRBV5-6	NA	TRBJ2-7	NA	TGTGCCAGCAGCTTGATAGGCAGGGGCTACGAGCAGTACTTC	CASSLIGRGYEQYF
TRBV7-9	NA	TRBJ2-1	TRBD2	TGTGCCAGCAGCCGTCGGGGTAGCGGGGTAGAGGAAGAGCAGTTCTTC	CASSRRGSGVEEEQFF
TRBV28	NA	TRBJ1-6	NA	TGTGCCAGCACCCTGGACAGAGCCTATAATTCACCCCTCCACTTT	CASTLDRAYNSPLHF
TRBV5-1	once	TRBJ2-3	TRBD2	TGCGCCAGCAGGCCCCCCCTAGCGGGACTCAACACAGATACGCAGTATTTT	CASRPPLAGLNTDTQYF
TRBV7-9	NA	TRBJ1-1	NA	TGTGCCAGCAGGGGGGACGGGGGAAGCACTGAAGCTTTCTTT	CASRGDGGSTEAFF
TRBV2	once	TRBJ1-1	TRBD1	TGTGCCAGCAGCAGGGGGCTTAGCACTGAAGCTTTCTTT	CASSRGLSTEAFF
TRBV25-1	few	TRBJ2-1	NA	TGTGCCAGCAGTAAACGACAGAGGGGGAATTACAATGAGCAGTTCTTC	CASSKRQRGNYNEQFF
TRBV5-8	NA	TRBJ2-1	TRBD1	TGTGCCAGCAGCTGGGGGGACAGGGGGAATGAGCAGTTCTTC	CASSWGDRGNEQFF
TRBV5-6	NA	TRBJ2-1	TRBD2	TGTGCCAGCAGCAGCCCGGGAGGGGGGTTGGTGGATGAGCAGTTCTTC	CASSSPGGGLVDEQFF
TRBV7-3	NA	TRBJ1-1	NA	TGTGCCAGCAGCTTGACCAGGGGAACTGAAGCTTTCTTT	CASSLTRGTEAFF
TRBV24-1	NA	TRBJ2-7	TRBD2	TGTGCCACCGCGAGGGGCGGGAGTACCCACGAGCAGTACTTC	CATARGGSTHEQYF
TRBV5-1	NA	TRBJ1-4	TRBD1	TGCGCCAGCAGCGGCCAGACAGGGGGTAATGAAAAACTGTTTTTT	CASSGQTGGNEKLFF
TRBV30	NA	TRBJ1-1	TRBD1	TGTGCCTGGATCCCCACAGGGGTGAACACTGAAGCTTTCTTT	CAWIPTGVNTEAFF
TRBV7-2	NA	TRBJ1-1	NA	TGTGCCAGCAACCCGGGGGGGCGGCCCATGAACACTGAAGCTTTCTTT	CASNPGGRPMNTEAFF
TRBV7-8	once	TRBJ1-1	NA	TGTGCCAGCAGCTTAGACAGGAACACTGAAGCTTTCTTT	CASSLDRNTEAFF
TRBV6-1	NA	TRBJ1-6	NA	TGTGCCAGCAGTGATAACAGCTATAATTCACCCCTCCACTTT	CASSDNSYNSPLHF
TRBV7-7	NA	TRBJ1-2	NA	TGTGCCAGCAGCTTAGTCTTGAACAGCTTCCCCCTTCTCTATGGCTACACCTTC	CASSLVLNSFPLLYGYTF
TRBV7-3	NA	TRBJ1-1	NA	TGTGCCAGCAGCTTAACGGGCACGACTGAAGCTTTCTTT	CASSLTGTTEAFF
TRBV11-1	NA	TRBJ2-7	NA	TGTGCCAGCAGTATATCCGGGACAAGATACGAGCAGTACTTC	CASSISGTRYEQYF
TRBV30	NA	TRBJ2-5	TRBD1	TGTGCCTGGAGTGCCCCGGGAACAGGGGGCCGAGAGACCCAGTACTTC	CAWSAPGTGGRETQYF
TRBV10-3	NA	TRBJ1-1	NA	TGTGCCATCAGTAGGGCCAGGGACACTGAAGCTTTCTTT	CAISRARDTEAFF
TRBV28	NA	TRBJ2-3	TRBD2	TGTGCCAGCAGTCAACTAGCGGGAGGTCGGGATACGCAGTATTTT	CASSQLAGGRDTQYF
TRBV6-6	NA	TRBJ1-4	NA	TGTGCCAGCAGTTACGGACTCAGGGGTGAAAAACTGTTTTTT	CASSYGLRGEKLFF
TRBV25-1	NA	TRBJ1-2	NA	TGTGCCACTTTCGGGACAAACTATGGCTACACCTTC	CATFGTNYGYTF
TRBV7-2	once	TRBJ1-5	TRBD1	TGTGCCAGCAGCCCCGTGACAGGGATTGGGCAGCCCCAGCATTTT	CASSPVTGIGQPQHF
TRBV3-1/TRBV3-2	NA	TRBJ1-2	NA	TGTGCCAGCAGCCAAGGTCCTACTACAGGGCACGGTGGCTACACCTTC	CASSQGPTTGHGGYTF
TRBV6-6	NA	TRBJ2-5	TRBD1	TGTGCCAGCAGTTACGGGACAGGGAATTCCCAAGAGACCCAGTACTTC	CASSYGTGNSQETQYF
TRBV28	few	TRBJ2-7	TRBD1	TGTGCCATCTGGGACAGACACTACGAGCAGTACTTC	CAIWDRHYEQYF
TRBV7-3	NA	TRBJ2-1	TRBD1	TGTGCCAGCAGCCCATCCGGGACAGCTTACAATGAGCAGTTCTTC	CASSPSGTAYNEQFF
TRBV7-9	NA	TRBJ1-2	NA	TGTGCCAGCAGCAAGACAGTAAGAGACTATGGCTACACCTTC	CASSKTVRDYGYTF
TRBV28	NA	TRBJ2-1	NA	TGTGCCAGCAGTCCCGCGGCGGGATTTAGGTATGAGCAGTTCTTC	CASSPAAGFRYEQFF
TRBV2	NA	TRBJ2-3	TRBD2	TGTGCCAGCAGTGAATGGGGGGGACTCGCGACAGATACGCAGTATTTT	CASSEWGGLATDTQYF
TRBV28	NA	TRBJ2-1	NA	TGTGCCGCCCGACCCAGGGGACACGGATCCTACAATGAGCAGTTCTTC	CAARPRGHGSYNEQFF
TRBV15	once	TRBJ2-1	NA	TGTGCCACCAGCAGAGATCAGGGGAATGAGCAGTTCTTC	CATSRDQGNEQFF
TRBV28	once	TRBJ2-5	NA	TGTGCCAGCAGTGCCTTTAGAGAGACCCAGTACTTC	CASSAFRETQYF
TRBV6-2/TRBV6-3	NA	TRBJ1-1	NA	TGTGCCAGCAGTAGGACATCGCGTGAAGCTTTCTTT	CASSRTSREAFF